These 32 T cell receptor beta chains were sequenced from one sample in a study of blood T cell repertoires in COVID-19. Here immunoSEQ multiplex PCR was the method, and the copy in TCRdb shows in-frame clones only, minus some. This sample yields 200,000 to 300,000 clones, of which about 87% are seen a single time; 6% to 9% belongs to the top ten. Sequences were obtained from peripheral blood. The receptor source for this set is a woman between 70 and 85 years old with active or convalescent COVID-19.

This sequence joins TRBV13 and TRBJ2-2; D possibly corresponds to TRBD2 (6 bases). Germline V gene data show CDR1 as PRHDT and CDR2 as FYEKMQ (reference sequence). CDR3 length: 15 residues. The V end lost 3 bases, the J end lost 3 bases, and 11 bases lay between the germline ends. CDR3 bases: TGTGCCAGCAGCTTCAGACTAGTCGACACCGGGGAGCTGTTTTTT. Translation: CASSFRLVDTGELFF.

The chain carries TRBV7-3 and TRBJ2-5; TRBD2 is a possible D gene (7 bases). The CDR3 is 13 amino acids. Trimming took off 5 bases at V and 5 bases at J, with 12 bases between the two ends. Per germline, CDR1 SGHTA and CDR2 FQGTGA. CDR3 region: CASSRGGSETQYF. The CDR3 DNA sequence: TGTGCCAGCAGCCGCGGGGGCTCTGAGACCCAGTACTTC.

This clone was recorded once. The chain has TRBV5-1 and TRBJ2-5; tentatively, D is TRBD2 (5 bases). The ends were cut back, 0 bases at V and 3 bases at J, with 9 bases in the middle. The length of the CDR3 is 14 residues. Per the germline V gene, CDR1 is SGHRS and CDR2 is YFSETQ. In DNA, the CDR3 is TGCGCCAGCAGCTTGGGTAGCGTAAAAGAGACCCAGTACTTC. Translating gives CASSLGSVKETQYF. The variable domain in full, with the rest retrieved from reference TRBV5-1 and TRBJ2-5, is KAGVTQTPRYLIKTRGQQVTLSCSPISGHRSVSWYQQTPGQGLQFLFEYFSETQRNKGNFPGRFSGRQFSNSRSEMNVSTLELGDSALYLCASSLGSVKETQYFGPGTRLLVL.

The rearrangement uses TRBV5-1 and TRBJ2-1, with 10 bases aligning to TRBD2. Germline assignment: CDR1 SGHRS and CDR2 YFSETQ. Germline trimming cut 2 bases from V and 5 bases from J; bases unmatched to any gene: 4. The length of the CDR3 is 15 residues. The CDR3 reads CASSLSSGGNNEQFF. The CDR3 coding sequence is TGCGCCAGCAGCTTAAGTAGCGGGGGGAACAATGAGCAGTTCTTC.

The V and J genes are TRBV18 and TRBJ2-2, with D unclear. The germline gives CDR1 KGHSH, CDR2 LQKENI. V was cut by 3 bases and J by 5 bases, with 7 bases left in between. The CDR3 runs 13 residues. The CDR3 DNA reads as TGTGCCAGCTCACCTTTAGAAACCGGGGAGCTGTTTTTT. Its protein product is CASSPLETGELFF. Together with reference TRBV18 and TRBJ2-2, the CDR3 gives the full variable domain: NAGVMQNPRHLVRRRGQEARLRCSPMKGHSHVYWYRQLPEEGLKFMVYLQKENIIDESGMPKERFSAEFPKEGPSILRIQQVVRGDSAAYFCASSPLETGELFFGEGSRLTVL.

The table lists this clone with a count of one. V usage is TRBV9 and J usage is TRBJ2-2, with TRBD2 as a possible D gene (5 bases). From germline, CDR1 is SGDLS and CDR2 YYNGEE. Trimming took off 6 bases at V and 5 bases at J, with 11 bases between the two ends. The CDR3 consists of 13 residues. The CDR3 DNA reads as TGTGCCAGCACCGGTGAGGGAACCGGGGAGCTGTTTTTT. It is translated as CASTGEGTGELFF.

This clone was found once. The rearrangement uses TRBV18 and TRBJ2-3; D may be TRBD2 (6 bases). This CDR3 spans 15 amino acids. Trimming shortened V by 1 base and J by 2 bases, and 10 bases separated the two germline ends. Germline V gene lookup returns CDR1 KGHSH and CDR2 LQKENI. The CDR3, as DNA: TGTGCCAGCTCACCACAGGCGGGGACCACAGATACGCAGTATTTT. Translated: CASSPQAGTTDTQYF.

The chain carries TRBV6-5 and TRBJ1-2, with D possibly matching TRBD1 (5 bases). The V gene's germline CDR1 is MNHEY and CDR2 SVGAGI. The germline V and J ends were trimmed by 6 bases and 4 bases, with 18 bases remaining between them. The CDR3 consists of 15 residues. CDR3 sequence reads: CASRQTIGATYGYTF. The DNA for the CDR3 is TGTGCCAGCAGACAAACCATTGGGGCAACCTATGGCTACACCTTC.

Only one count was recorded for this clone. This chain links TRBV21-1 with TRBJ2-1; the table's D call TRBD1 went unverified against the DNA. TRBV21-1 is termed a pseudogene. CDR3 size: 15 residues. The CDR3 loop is CASSSHRGSYNEQFF. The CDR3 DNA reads TGTGCCAGCAGCAGTCACAGGGGCTCCTACAATGAGCAGTTCTTC.

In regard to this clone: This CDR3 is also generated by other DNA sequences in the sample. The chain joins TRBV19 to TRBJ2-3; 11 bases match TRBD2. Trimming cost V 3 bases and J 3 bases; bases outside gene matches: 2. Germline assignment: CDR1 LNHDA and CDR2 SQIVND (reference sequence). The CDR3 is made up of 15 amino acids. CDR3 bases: TGTGCCAGTAGTATTCCTAGCGGGGGGACAGATACGCAGTATTTT. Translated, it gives CASSIPSGGTDTQYF.

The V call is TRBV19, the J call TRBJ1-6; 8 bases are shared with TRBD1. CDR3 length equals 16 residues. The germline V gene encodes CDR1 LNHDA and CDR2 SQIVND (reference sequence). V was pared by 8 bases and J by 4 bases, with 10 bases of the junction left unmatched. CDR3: CASGGQGPNYNSPLHF. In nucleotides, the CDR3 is TGTGCCAGTGGTGGACAGGGCCCTAATTATAATTCACCCCTCCACTTT.

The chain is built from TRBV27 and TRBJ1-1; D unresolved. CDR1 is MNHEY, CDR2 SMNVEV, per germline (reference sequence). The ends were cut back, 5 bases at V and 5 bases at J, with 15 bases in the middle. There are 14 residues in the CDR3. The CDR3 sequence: CASSVDSRETEAFF. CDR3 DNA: TGTGCCAGCAGTGTGGACTCCCGTGAGACTGAAGCTTTCTTT.

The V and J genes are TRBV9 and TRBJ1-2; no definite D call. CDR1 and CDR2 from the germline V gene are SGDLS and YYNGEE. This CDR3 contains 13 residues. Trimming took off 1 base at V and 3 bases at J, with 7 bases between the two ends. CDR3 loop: CASSVTADYGYTF. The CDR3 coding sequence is TGTGCCAGCAGCGTAACGGCGGACTATGGCTACACCTTC.

The CDR3 here is CASSSVGDYGYTF. CDR3 nucleotides: TGTGCCAGCAGTTCCGTAGGGGACTATGGCTACACCTTC. The chain combines TRBV6-5 with TRBJ1-2; possibly TRBD1 for D (5 bases). CDR3 length equals 13 residues. The germline gives CDR1 MNHEY, CDR2 SVGAGI. With 4 bases removed from V and 3 bases from J, the gap between germline ends came to 9 bases.

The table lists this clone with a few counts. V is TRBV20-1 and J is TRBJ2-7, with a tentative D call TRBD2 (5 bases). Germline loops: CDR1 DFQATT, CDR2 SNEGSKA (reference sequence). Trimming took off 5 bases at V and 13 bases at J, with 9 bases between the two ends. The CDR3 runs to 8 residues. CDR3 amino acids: CSAWTSYF. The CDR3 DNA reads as TGCAGTGCTTGGACTTCTTACTTC.

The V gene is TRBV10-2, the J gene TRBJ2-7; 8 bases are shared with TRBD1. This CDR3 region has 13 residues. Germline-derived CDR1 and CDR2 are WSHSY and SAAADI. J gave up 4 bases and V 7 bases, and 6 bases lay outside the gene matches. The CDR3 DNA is TGCGCCAGCACCGGACAGGGAGTGTACGAGCAGTACTTC. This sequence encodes CASTGQGVYEQYF.

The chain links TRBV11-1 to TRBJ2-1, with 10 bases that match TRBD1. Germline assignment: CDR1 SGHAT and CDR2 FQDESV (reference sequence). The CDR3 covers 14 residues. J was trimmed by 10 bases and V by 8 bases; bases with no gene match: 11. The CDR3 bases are TGTGCCAGCGAGAAGGGACAGGGGATCAGGGAGCAGTTCTTC. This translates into CASEKGQGIREQFF.

CDR3 region: CASSHPRAGGTDTQYF. The CDR3 coding sequence is TGTGCCAGCAGCCACCCGAGAGCGGGGGGCACAGATACGCAGTATTTT. This chain uses TRBV5-4 with TRBJ2-3; 8 bases align to TRBD2. The V and J ends lost 4 bases and 1 base, in that order; junction bases with no gene match: 8. The CDR3 covers 16 residues. Germline CDR1 SGHNT, CDR2 YYREEE (reference sequence).

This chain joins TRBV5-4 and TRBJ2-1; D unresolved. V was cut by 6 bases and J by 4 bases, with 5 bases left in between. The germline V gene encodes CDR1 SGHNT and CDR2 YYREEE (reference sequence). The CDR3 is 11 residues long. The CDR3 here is CASIGYNEQFF. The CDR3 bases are TGTGCCAGCATCGGGTACAATGAGCAGTTCTTC.

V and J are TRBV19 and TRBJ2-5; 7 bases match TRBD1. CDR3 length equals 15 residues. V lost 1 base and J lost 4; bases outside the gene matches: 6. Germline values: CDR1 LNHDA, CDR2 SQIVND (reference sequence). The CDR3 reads CASSIGRGGGETQYF. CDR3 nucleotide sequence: TGTGCCAGTAGTATAGGAAGAGGGGGCGGAGAGACCCAGTACTTC.

CDR3 nucleotides: TGTGCCAGCAGCCTCATTACAGCTAACTCTGGAAACACCATATATTTT. This translates into CASSLITANSGNTIYF. The V call is TRBV6-2 or TRBV6-3, the J call TRBJ1-3; D uncertain. From germline, CDR1 is MNHEY and CDR2 SVGEGT. This CDR3 is built from 16 residues. The germline V and J ends were trimmed by 6 bases and 0 bases, with 15 bases remaining between them.

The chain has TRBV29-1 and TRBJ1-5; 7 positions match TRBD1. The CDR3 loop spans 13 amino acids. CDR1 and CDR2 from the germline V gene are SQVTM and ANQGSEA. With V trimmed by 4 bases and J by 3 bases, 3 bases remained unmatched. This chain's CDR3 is CSVATGVNQPQHF. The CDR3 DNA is TGCAGCGTTGCCACAGGGGTCAATCAGCCCCAGCATTTT.

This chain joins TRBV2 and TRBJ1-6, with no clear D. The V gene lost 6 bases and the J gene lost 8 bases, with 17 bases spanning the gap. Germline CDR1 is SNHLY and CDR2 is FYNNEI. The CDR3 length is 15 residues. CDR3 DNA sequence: TGTGCCAGCAGCCCCACTCGAGTGGGCGATTCACCCCTCCACTTT. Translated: CASSPTRVGDSPLHF.

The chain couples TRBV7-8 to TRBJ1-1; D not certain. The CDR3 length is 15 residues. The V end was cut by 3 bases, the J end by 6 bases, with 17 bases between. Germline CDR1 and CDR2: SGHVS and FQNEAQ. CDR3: CASSFGGGEGAEAFF. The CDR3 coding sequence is TGTGCCAGCAGCTTCGGAGGCGGGGAAGGCGCTGAAGCTTTCTTT.

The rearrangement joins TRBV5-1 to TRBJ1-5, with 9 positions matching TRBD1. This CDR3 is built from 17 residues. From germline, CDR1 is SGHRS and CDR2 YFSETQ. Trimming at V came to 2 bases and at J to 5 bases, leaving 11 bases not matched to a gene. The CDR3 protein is CASSLNPRQGGDQPQHF. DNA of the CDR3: TGCGCCAGCAGCTTAAACCCCCGACAGGGGGGGGATCAGCCCCAGCATTTT.

DNA for the CDR3: TGTGCCAGCAGCCCGAGGACTAGTCTTTCTTTATCAGAGCAGTACTTC. It is translated as CASSPRTSLSLSEQYF. The V and J genes are TRBV7-6 and TRBJ2-7, with 7 bases matching TRBD2. The CDR3 is 16 residues long. The trim removed 5 bases at V and 7 bases at J, leaving 17 bases unmatched. CDR1 is SGHVS and CDR2 is FNYEAQ in the germline V gene.

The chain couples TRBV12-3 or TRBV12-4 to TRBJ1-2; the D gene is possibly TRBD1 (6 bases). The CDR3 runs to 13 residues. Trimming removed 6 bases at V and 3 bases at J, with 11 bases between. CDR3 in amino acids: CASSRRTDYGYTF. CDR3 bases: TGTGCCAGCAGCCGGAGGACAGACTATGGCTACACCTTC.

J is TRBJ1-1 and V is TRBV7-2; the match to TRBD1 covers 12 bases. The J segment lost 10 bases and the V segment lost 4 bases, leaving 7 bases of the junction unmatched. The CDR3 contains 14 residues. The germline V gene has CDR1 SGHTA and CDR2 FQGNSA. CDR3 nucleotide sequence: TGTGCCAGCAGCTCCACGGGACAGGGGGCAGCAGCTTTCTTT. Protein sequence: CASSSTGQGAAAFF. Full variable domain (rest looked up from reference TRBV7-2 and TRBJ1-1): GAGVSQSPSNKVTEKGKDVELRCDPISGHTALYWYRQSLGQGLEFLIYFQGNSAPDKSGLPSDRFSAERTGGSVSTLTIQRTQQEDSAVYLCASSSTGQGAAAFFGQGTRLTVV.

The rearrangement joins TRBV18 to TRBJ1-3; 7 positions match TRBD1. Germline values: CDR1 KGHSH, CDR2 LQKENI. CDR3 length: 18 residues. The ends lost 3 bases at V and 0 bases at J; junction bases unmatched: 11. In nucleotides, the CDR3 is TGTGCCAGCTCACCTCGATACAGGGGTGAGACCTCTGGAAACACCATATATTTT. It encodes CASSPRYRGETSGNTIYF.

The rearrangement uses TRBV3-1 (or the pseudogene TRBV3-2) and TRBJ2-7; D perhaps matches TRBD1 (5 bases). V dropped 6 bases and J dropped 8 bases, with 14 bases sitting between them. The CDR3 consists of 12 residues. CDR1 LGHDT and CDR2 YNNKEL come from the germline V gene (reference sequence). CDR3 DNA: TGTGCCAGCAGTCCGGCAGGGTTAAAGCAGTACTTC. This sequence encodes CASSPAGLKQYF.

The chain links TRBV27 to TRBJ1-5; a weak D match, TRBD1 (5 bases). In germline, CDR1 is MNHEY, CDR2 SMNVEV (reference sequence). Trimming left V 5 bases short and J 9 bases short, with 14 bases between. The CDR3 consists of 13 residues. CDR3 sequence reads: CASSPTGSGPQHF. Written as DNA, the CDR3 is TGTGCCAGCAGTCCCACAGGCTCAGGGCCCCAGCATTTT.

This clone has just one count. The DNA of the CDR3 is TGTGCCAGCAGCCCCGGACAGGAGGGCATATATTTT. Translation: CASSPGQEGIYF. This rearrangement joins TRBV6-6 to TRBJ1-3, with 7 bases identical to TRBD1. The length of the CDR3 is 12 residues. CDR1 is MNHNY, CDR2 SVGAGI, per germline (reference sequence). With 6 bases clipped from V and 12 bases from J, the junction kept 8 bases outside the gene matches.